This T cell receptor (beta chain) was found in a study of graft-versus-host responses after intestinal transplantation. The wider study: Multivisceral, liver-intestinal, or isolated intestinal transplants were received by the recipients. Study conclusions and caveats: In patients with graft-donor T cell macrochimerism, allograft graft-versus-host to host-versus-graft clonal ratios were high. GvH clones appeared in recipient marrow, some first in ileum or blood.

Details on this clone: Its specificity is not known. The sample carries other DNA sequences with the same CDR3.

Method: immunoSEQ multiplex PCR; TCRdb's copy keeps in-frame clones and lacks some. The sample includes about 85,000 clones, approximately 90% of them seen just once. CDR1 SGDLS and CDR2 YYNGEE come from the germline V gene. The CDR3 totals 12 residues. The V end was cut by 0 bases, the J end by 6 bases, with 6 bases between. This receptor was identified in a human donor who was the organ donor for an intestinal transplant. The sample here was unstimulated CD8+ T cells sorted from spleen or lymph node cells, taken before transplant. J is TRBJ1-1 and V is TRBV9; TRBD1 might be the D (5 bases). CDR3 sequence reads: CASSVGGAEAFF. Here the CDR3 DNA reads TGTGCCAGCAGCGTAGGAGGGGCTGAAGCTTTCTTT.